Below, 16 T cell receptor beta chains from the same sample are listed, as sequenced in a study of cytomegalovirus exposure and HLA in healthy donors. Vbeta (60) and Jbeta (13) primers were used in the PCR. The repertoire was sequenced with immunoSEQ multiplex PCR; TCRdb's copy has only in-frame clones and lacks some. The sample holds some 140,000 clones; roughly four fifths are singletons and the top ten take 1% to 1.5%. Specimen: PBMCs. These receptors were obtained from a woman in her 40s in good health and CMV-seronegative.

The CDR3 sequence: CASSSWGLGTDTQYF. CDR3 DNA sequence: TGTGCCAGCAGTTCCTGGGGGCTAGGCACAGATACGCAGTATTTT. This chain uses TRBV28 with TRBJ2-3, with D maybe TRBD1 (6 bases). This CDR3 comprises 15 residues. Trimming left V 4 bases short and J 1 base short, with 12 bases between. Germline CDR1 MDHEN, CDR2 SYDVKM.

The V call is TRBV19, the J call TRBJ2-7; 7 nucleotides line up with TRBD1. Germline values: CDR1 LNHDA, CDR2 SQIVND (reference sequence). The CDR3 has 13 residues. V shed 10 bases and J 2 bases; nucleotides not matched to a gene: 8. The CDR3 loop is CATPGQYTYEQYV. CDR3 DNA sequence: TGTGCCACCCCGGGACAGTACACCTACGAGCAGTACGTC.

CDR3 DNA: TGTGCCAGCAGCTTAGAGGCAGGGGGACATGAAAAACTGTTTTTT. Protein: CASSLEAGGHEKLFF. The V and J genes are TRBV7-9 and TRBJ1-4; 7 bases map to TRBD1. This CDR3 spans 15 amino acids. The V and J ends lost 1 base and 6 bases, in that order; junction bases with no gene match: 5. The germline V gene encodes CDR1 SEHNR and CDR2 FQNEAQ (reference sequence). The full variable domain, completed using reference TRBV7-9 and TRBJ1-4, is DTGVSQNPRHKITKRGQNVTFRCDPISEHNRLYWYRQTLGQGPEFLTYFQNEAQLEKSRLLSDRFSAERPKGSFSTLEIQRTEQGDSAMYLCASSLEAGGHEKLFFGSGTQLSVL.

This clone was observed a few times. The chain uses TRBV4-1 and TRBJ2-2; TRBD1 matches 7 bases. J lost 3 bases, V lost 5 bases, and 3 bases had no gene match. Germline V gene data show CDR1 as MGHRA and CDR2 as YSYEKL. The CDR3 is 14 amino acids. The CDR3 protein is CASSWDRHTGELFF. The CDR3 DNA reads TGCGCCAGCAGCTGGGACAGACACACCGGGGAGCTGTTTTTT.

The chain combines TRBV9 with TRBJ1-1; no definite D call. V dropped 3 bases and J dropped 0 bases, with 9 bases sitting between them. Germline V gene data show CDR1 as SGDLS and CDR2 as YYNGEE. CDR3 length: 14 amino acids. The CDR3 nucleotides read TGTGCCAGCAGCGCAGCACAGATGAACACTGAAGCTTTCTTT. Its translation is CASSAAQMNTEAFF.

This chain connects TRBV5-1 to TRBJ1-1; unclear D gene. Germline V gene lookup returns CDR1 SGHRS and CDR2 YFSETQ. The CDR3 spans 15 residues. With 4 bases removed from V and 1 base from J, the gap between germline ends came to 14 bases. The CDR3 is CASSPTLQPNTEAFF. The CDR3 region has the DNA TGCGCCAGCAGCCCCACCCTACAGCCGAACACTGAAGCTTTCTTT. The full variable domain, in which reference TRBV5-1 and TRBJ1-1 provide the parts outside the CDR3, is KAGVTQTPRYLIKTRGQQVTLSCSPISGHRSVSWYQQTPGQGLQFLFEYFSETQRNKGNFPGRFSGRQFSNSRSEMNVSTLELGDSALYLCASSPTLQPNTEAFFGQGTRLTVV.

This clone was counted once. The rearrangement uses TRBV5-1 and TRBJ2-7, with TRBD1 as a possible D gene (5 bases). The CDR3 consists of 13 residues. V lost 0 bases and J 3 bases, leaving 7 bases between the germline ends. Germline-derived CDR1 and CDR2 are SGHRS and YFSETQ. The CDR3 bases are TGCGCCAGCAGCTTGGCACAGGACTACGAGCAGTACTTC. Translating gives CASSLAQDYEQYF.

The genes are TRBV7-6 and TRBJ1-1; D unresolved. The CDR3 has 13 amino acids. Trimming took off 6 bases at V and 4 bases at J, with 12 bases between the two ends. Per the germline V gene, CDR1 is SGHVS and CDR2 is FNYEAQ. The CDR3 region has the DNA TGTGCCAGCAGTTCTTACGGTGGCACTGAAGCTTTCTTT. The encoded protein is CASSSYGGTEAFF.

This sequence joins TRBV13 and TRBJ2-4; possible D gene TRBD2, 5 bases. The germline V gene encodes CDR1 PRHDT and CDR2 FYEKMQ (reference sequence). Between the trimmed V and J ends, which lost 3 bases and 0 bases, there was a span of 12 bases. The CDR3 sequence is 16 residues long. The CDR3 coding sequence is TGTGCCAGCAGCTTGAGAGAGGGAATAGCCAAAAACATTCAGTACTTC. Amino acids: CASSLREGIAKNIQYF.

This chain connects TRBV9 to TRBJ1-3; 10 positions agree with TRBD1. Germline CDR1 reads SGDLS; CDR2 reads YYNGEE. The CDR3 extends over 19 amino acids. With 3 bases clipped from V and 3 bases from J, the junction kept 15 bases outside the gene matches. The CDR3 region is CASSDPGTGDMGGGNTIYF. CDR3 coding DNA: TGTGCCAGCAGCGACCCCGGGACAGGGGATATGGGCGGTGGAAACACCATATATTTT.

In this sample, this clone turned up once. V gene TRBV9 combines with J gene TRBJ2-5, with unresolved D. V lost 1 base and J lost 4, with 8 bases in between. This CDR3 spans 13 amino acids. Germline V CDR1 and CDR2: SGDLS, YYNGEE. The CDR3 DNA reads as TGTGCCAGCAGCGTACGCCCGGGAGAGACCCAGTACTTC. Translation: CASSVRPGETQYF.

This clone was counted only a few times. CDR3 sequence reads: CASSGPGTEYSPLHF. The CDR3 DNA follows: TGTGCCAGTAGCGGCCCCGGGACAGAATATTCACCCCTCCACTTT. This chain connects TRBV19 to TRBJ1-6; 7 nucleotides match TRBD1. This CDR3 contains 15 residues. Germline trimming cut 6 bases from V and 8 bases from J; bases unmatched to any gene: 10. Per the germline V gene, CDR1 is LNHDA and CDR2 is SQIVND (reference sequence).

The chain carries TRBV4-3 and TRBJ1-1; D is unresolved. V lost 0 bases and J 3 bases, leaving 11 bases between the germline ends. This CDR3 comprises 15 residues. CDR1 LGHNA and CDR2 YSLEER come from the germline V gene. The CDR3 loop reads CASSQDSKGDTEAFF. The DNA for the CDR3 is TGCGCCAGCAGCCAAGACTCGAAGGGAGACACTGAAGCTTTCTTT.

The chain combines TRBV27 with TRBJ2-7; unclear D gene. Germline V CDR1 and CDR2: MNHEY, SMNVEV (reference sequence). The CDR3 is made up of 13 amino acids. V was cut by 3 bases and J by 2 bases, with 8 bases left in between. The CDR3 bases are TGTGCCAGCAGTTTTACAGAAACCTACGAGCAGTACTTC. Protein sequence: CASSFTETYEQYF.

The chain has TRBV9 and TRBJ1-1, with a possible D match to TRBD1 (6 bases). The CDR3 has 15 amino acids. Germline CDR1 reads SGDLS; CDR2 reads YYNGEE. V lost 0 bases and J lost 4, with 13 bases in between. CDR3 region: CASSVDPRGATEAFF. In DNA, the CDR3 is TGTGCCAGCAGCGTAGATCCCCGGGGGGCCACTGAAGCTTTCTTT.

This chain joins TRBV4-1 and TRBJ2-1; D might be TRBD2 (7 bases). The CDR3 length is 17 residues. The V and J ends lost 1 base and 5 bases respectively, with 18 bases between them. Germline V CDR1 and CDR2: MGHRA, YSYEKL. CDR3 region: CASSQVSMGGANNEQFF. CDR3 DNA: TGCGCCAGCAGCCAAGTTTCCATGGGGGGGGCTAACAATGAGCAGTTCTTC.